Listed below are T cell receptor beta chains from one sample, sequenced in a study of long-term antiretroviral therapy in people with HIV. TCRdb's copy holds only in-frame clones and misses some; the assay was immunoSEQ multiplex PCR. The data hold approximately 25,000 clones, with 65% to 85% observed a single time. The sequencing used unsorted PBMCs, collected 2.1 years after starting antiretroviral therapy. Receptors originate from a man aged 25-45 years with HIV. Each CDR3 is given with its conserved first and last residue. Each record gives: V gene, J gene, clone size, D gene, CDR3 DNA, CDR3 protein. D genes are given only for firm matches. Size values are once, few and many counts, or a class for expanded clones, and some rows have none.

>TRBV11-2|TRBJ2-3|NA|TRBD1
TGTGCCAGCAGCACAGGACAGGGATGGACAGATACGCAGTATTTT
CASSTGQGWTDTQYF
>TRBV19|TRBJ1-2|NA|NA
TGTGCCAGTAGTACTGGACACAAAACTAACTATGGCTACACCTTC
CASSTGHKTNYGYTF
>TRBV15|TRBJ1-2|NA|NA
TGTGCCACCAGCAGAGAAGGGAGTGGCTACACCTTC
CATSREGSGYTF
>TRBV5-1|TRBJ2-7|NA|NA
TGCGCCAGCAGCTACCAGGGGGGTAGCTCCTACGAGCAGTACTTC
CASSYQGGSSYEQYF
>TRBV9|TRBJ2-2|NA|NA
TGTGCCAGCAGCGTAGTTGGGGGGGCTGCCGGGGAGCTGTTTTTT
CASSVVGGAAGELFF
>TRBV5-1|TRBJ1-2|few|NA
TGCGCCAGCAGCTTGGTACCGGGTTCCGGGCTCGGCTACACCTTC
CASSLVPGSGLGYTF
>TRBV6-5|TRBJ2-3|NA|NA
TGTGCCAGCAGTTACTCGGGCACAGATACGCAGTATTTT
CASSYSGTDTQYF
>TRBV5-1|TRBJ2-7|NA|TRBD2
TGCGCCAGCAGCTTGGTGGGCACCCTCGGACTAGCGGGGTACGAGCAGTACTTC
CASSLVGTLGLAGYEQYF
>TRBV5-4|TRBJ1-6|NA|NA
TGTGCCAGCAGCACGTGGGGGGTGGGTTCACCCCTCCACTTT
CASSTWGVGSPLHF
>TRBV9|TRBJ2-5|NA|NA
TGTGCCAGCAGCGTAGCAGGGGAAGGGGAGACCCAGTACTTC
CASSVAGEGETQYF
>TRBV12-2|TRBJ1-4|NA|NA
TGTGCAAGTCGTTGTATCGGACAGAATGAAAAACTGTTTTTT
CASRCIGQNEKLFF
>TRBV9|TRBJ2-2|NA|NA
TGTGCCAGCAGCGTAGCTACCTCGGGGGACATAAACACCGGGGAGCTGTTTTTT
CASSVATSGDINTGELFF
>TRBV4-2|TRBJ2-2|NA|TRBD1
TGTGCCAGCAGCCGGGACAGGCGTGGCACCGGGGAGCTGTTTTTT
CASSRDRRGTGELFF
>TRBV28|TRBJ1-4|NA|TRBD1
TGTGCCAGCAACGCCGGACAGGGTTATGAAAAACTGTTTTTT
CASNAGQGYEKLFF
>TRBV7-9|TRBJ2-7|NA|TRBD1
TGTGCCAGCAGCCGGGGACAGGGAGCCGAGCAGTACTTC
CASSRGQGAEQYF
>TRBV5-1|TRBJ2-1|NA|TRBD2
TGCGCCAGCAGCTTGGAGGTGGCGGGGGGGTACAATGAGCAGTTCTTC
CASSLEVAGGYNEQFF
>TRBV7-6|TRBJ1-6|few|TRBD1
TGTGCCAGCAGGAGGGGACAGGGGAATTCACCCCTCCACTTT
CASRRGQGNSPLHF
>TRBV11-1|TRBJ2-7|NA|NA
TGTGCCAGCAGCTTAGCCGTGACATCCCCCTACGAGCAGTACTTC
CASSLAVTSPYEQYF
>TRBV27|TRBJ2-5|NA|NA
TGTGCCAGCCCACAGGGAAAAGGGACCCAGTACTTC
CASPQGKGTQYF
>TRBV28|TRBJ1-1|NA|TRBD1
TGTGCCAGCAGTTTATTGGTGGGACAGGGCCGACCCATGAACACTGAAGCTTTCTTT
CASSLLVGQGRPMNTEAFF
>TRBV28|TRBJ2-5|NA|TRBD2
TGTGCCAGCAGTTTGTTAGGGTGGCGGGGGGACCAAGAGACCCAGTACTTC
CASSLLGWRGDQETQYF
>TRBV6-6|TRBJ1-6|NA|NA
TGTGCCAGCAACCGGGAAATAAGTTCACCCCTCCACTTT
CASNREISSPLHF
>TRBV6-5|TRBJ2-7|NA|NA
TGTGCCAGCAGTGGGCGCGGGGGCCGGACCTACGAGCAGTACTTC
CASSGRGGRTYEQYF
>TRBV28|TRBJ1-3|NA|NA
TGTGCCAGCAGTTTATCCGGACAGATCGGCACCATATATTTT
CASSLSGQIGTIYF
>TRBV27|TRBJ2-7|NA|NA
TGTGCCAGCAGTTTATCGGGGTCGGGCGAGCAGTACTTC
CASSLSGSGEQYF
>TRBV19|TRBJ2-1|few|TRBD1
TGTGCCAGTAGTCTCGGGACAGTTTCCTACAATGAGCAGTTCTTC
CASSLGTVSYNEQFF
>TRBV18|TRBJ2-7|NA|NA
TGTGCCAGCTCACCAAAAGCAACTGGGCCCTACGAGCAGTACTTC
CASSPKATGPYEQYF
>TRBV29-1|TRBJ2-5|NA|TRBD1
TGCAGCGTTGAGGGACAGGTCATCCAAGAGACCCAGTACTTC
CSVEGQVIQETQYF
>TRBV7-3|TRBJ2-3|NA|NA
TGTGCCAGCAGCTTAAAATCCACAGATACGCAGTATTTT
CASSLKSTDTQYF
>TRBV19|TRBJ1-5|NA|NA
TGTGCCAGTAGTATAAATCCCAAGTATCAGCCCCAGCATTTT
CASSINPKYQPQHF
>TRBV7-9|TRBJ1-6|few|NA
TGTGCCAGCAGCCCGGGACTAAGGGGTTCACCCCTCCACTTT
CASSPGLRGSPLHF
>TRBV28|TRBJ1-2|NA|TRBD1
TGTGCCAGCAGTTTATTAAACAGGGGTACCTATGGCTACACCTTC
CASSLLNRGTYGYTF
>TRBV7-3|TRBJ2-2|NA|NA
TGTGCCAGCAGCTTAGTTGGGGGGGCCGTCGGGGAGCTGTTTTTT
CASSLVGGAVGELFF
>TRBV7-2|TRBJ1-2|few|NA
TGTGCCAGCAGCTTAGTGGTGACAGGCGGCTATGGCTACACCTTC
CASSLVVTGGYGYTF
>TRBV25-1|TRBJ2-3|NA|TRBD2
TGTGCCAGCCGACTAGCGGGAGGTGCGGCAGATACGCAGTATTTT
CASRLAGGAADTQYF
>TRBV19|TRBJ2-2|once|NA
TGTGCCAGTAGTATTCCTTGGGGAGCCGGGGAGCTGTTTTTT
CASSIPWGAGELFF
>TRBV7-9|TRBJ1-1|NA|TRBD1
TGTGCCAGCAGCCCCCTGGGGAGGGGGCAGGGGACTGAAGCTTTCTTT
CASSPLGRGQGTEAFF
>TRBV10-3|TRBJ2-3|NA|NA
TGTGCCATCAGTGGGAAGGGGGGAAGCACAGATACGCAGTATTTT
CAISGKGGSTDTQYF
>TRBV6-1|TRBJ1-1|few|NA
TGTGCCAGCAGTGAGAGTGGCAGGGTAGAAGCTTTCTTT
CASSESGRVEAFF
>TRBV2|TRBJ2-2|NA|NA
TGTGCCAGCAGTATCGAAGGGGTTGGCACCGGGGAGCTGTTTTTT
CASSIEGVGTGELFF